This T cell receptor beta chain came from a study of blood T cell repertoires in COVID-19. Produced via immunoSEQ multiplex PCR; TCRdb's table is partial and in-frame only. Among 95,000 to 150,000 clones, roughly 85% were seen once, and the ten largest hold approximately 3%. This clone came up a few times. This CDR3 has 15 residues. Looked up from germline, CDR1 is SGHVS and CDR2 is FNYEAQ. V trimming: 3 bases; J trimming: 4 bases; junction bases outside the gene matches: 2. Material: peripheral blood. This TCR was sampled from a woman at least 80 years old with COVID-19, enrolled during active disease. The chain recombines TRBV7-6 with TRBJ2-1, with 11 bases matching TRBD1. The CDR3 DNA sequence: TGTGCCAGCAGCTTTGGGACAGGGGGATACAATGAGCAGTTCTTC. It is translated as CASSFGTGGYNEQFF.